The source of this TCR beta chain is a study of control samples from healthy donors and cancer patients. Assay: immunoSEQ multiplex PCR; the TCRdb copy retains only in-frame clones and omits some. The repertoire holds more than 150,000 clones, with about 93% as singletons. V lost 5 bases to trimming and J lost 2 bases; unmatched junction nucleotides: 10. This CDR3 spans 16 amino acids. Germline-derived CDR1 and CDR2 are SGHVS and FQNEAQ. What was sequenced was blood. This sequence joins TRBV7-8 and TRBJ2-7; 9 bases are shared with TRBD1. This receptor was taken from a man aged 45-65 years in good health. CDR3 in amino acids: CASSPKAGQGTYEQYF. The CDR3 DNA follows: TGTGCCAGCAGCCCCAAGGCGGGACAGGGAACCTACGAGCAGTACTTC.